One and the same sample provided the 19 T cell receptor beta chains below, sequenced in a study of OX40 agonist ivuxolimab in advanced cancers. Profiled with immunoSEQ multiplex PCR; TCRdb holds only in-frame clones, not every one. The sample holds about 20,000 clones, over 60% seen once. Sequencing used CD4+ or CD8+ T cells sorted from blood, obtained in a trial of the OX40 agonist ivuxolimab. The source is an adult with an advanced solid tumor such as melanoma, head and neck, liver or kidney cancer.

The chain is built from TRBV7-6 and TRBJ2-5, with 9 bases fitting TRBD2. CDR3 length: 17 residues. Germline CDR1 and CDR2: SGHVS and FNYEAQ. With V trimmed by 2 bases and J by 5 bases, 12 bases remained unmatched. The CDR3 coding sequence is TGTGCCAGCAGCTTAACCAGCGGGGGGCACCGAGGGGAGACCCAGTACTTC. Translating it yields CASSLTSGGHRGETQYF. Looking up the rest from reference TRBV7-6 and TRBJ2-5 gives the full variable domain: GAGVSQSPRYKVTKRGQDVALRCDPISGHVSLYWYRQALGQGPEFLTYFNYEAQQDKSGLPNDRFSAERPEGSISTLTIQRTEQRDSAMYRCASSLTSGGHRGETQYFGPGTRLLVL.

This CDR3 is CASTRQGVYHTEAFF. The DNA for the CDR3 is TGTGCCAGCACCCGACAGGGAGTTTATCACACTGAAGCTTTCTTT. The chain joins TRBV9 to TRBJ1-1; TRBD1 agrees at 7 bases. The junction had 11 bases not matched to a gene; V was cut back by 6 bases and J by 3 bases. There are 15 residues in the CDR3. From germline, CDR1 is SGDLS and CDR2 YYNGEE.

The rearrangement links TRBV9 to TRBJ2-2; D gene unclear. Germline CDR1 is SGDLS and CDR2 is YYNGEE. CDR3 length equals 15 residues. Between the trimmed V and J ends, which lost 1 base and 2 bases, there was a span of 9 bases. The CDR3 DNA sequence: TGTGCCAGCAGCGTAATCGCGGATAACACCGGGGAGCTGTTTTTT. Its translation: CASSVIADNTGELFF. The full variable domain, completed using reference TRBV9 and TRBJ2-2, is DSGVTQTPKHLITATGQRVTLRCSPRSGDLSVYWYQQSLDQGLQFLIQYYNGEERAKGNILERFSAQQFPDLHSELNLSSLELGDSALYFCASSVIADNTGELFFGEGSRLTVL.

The CDR3 coding sequence is TGTGCCAGCAGTGAGGTGGTCCCAGATACGCAGTATTTT. Its translation: CASSEVVPDTQYF. The J gene is TRBJ2-3, the V gene TRBV2; D remains ambiguous. Germline V lookup: CDR1 SNHLY, CDR2 FYNNEI. Trimming pared 3 bases from V and 4 bases from J, leaving 8 bases between. This CDR3 region has 13 residues. Together with reference TRBV2 and TRBJ2-3, the CDR3 gives the full variable domain: EPEVTQTPSHQVTQMGQEVILRCVPISNHLYFYWYRQILGQKVEFLVSFYNNEISEKSEIFDDQFSVERPDGSNFTLKIRSTKLEDSAMYFCASSEVVPDTQYFGPGTRLTVL.

The chain recombines TRBV27 with TRBJ2-7, with a possible D match to TRBD2 (6 bases). The germline V gene has CDR1 MNHEY and CDR2 SMNVEV (reference sequence). This CDR3 comprises 15 residues. V lost 4 bases and J lost 5, with 18 bases in between. CDR3 protein: CASSSWRGPWDEQYF. In DNA form, the CDR3 reads TGTGCCAGCAGTTCGTGGCGGGGCCCCTGGGACGAGCAGTACTTC.

The chain combines TRBV28 with TRBJ1-2; D remains ambiguous. The V gene's germline CDR1 is MDHEN and CDR2 SYDVKM. The CDR3 consists of 13 residues. The V end was cut by 4 bases, the J end by 4 bases, with 10 bases between. The CDR3 loop is CASSSETFYGYTF. In nucleotides, the CDR3 is TGTGCCAGCAGTTCCGAGACATTCTATGGCTACACCTTC.

V and J are TRBV5-1 and TRBJ2-1; 8 bases line up with TRBD2. After removal of 5 bases from V and 6 bases from J, the junction contained 10 bases not matched to a gene. Germline loops: CDR1 SGHRS, CDR2 YFSETQ. CDR3 size: 15 residues. The CDR3 region is CASRPPGTSANEQFF. CDR3 coding DNA: TGCGCCAGCAGGCCCCCCGGGACTAGTGCCAATGAGCAGTTCTTC.

The chain links TRBV5-1 to TRBJ1-4; 7 bases are a match to TRBD1. The junction had 12 bases not matched to a gene; V was cut back by 3 bases and J by 4 bases. CDR3 length equals 17 residues. Germline-derived CDR1 and CDR2 are SGHRS and YFSETQ. The CDR3 coding sequence is TGCGCCAGCAGCTCGACCGGGACAGCCCTTCGTAATGAAAAACTGTTTTTT. Amino acid sequence: CASSSTGTALRNEKLFF. The entire variable domain, with the rest obtained from reference TRBV5-1 and TRBJ1-4, is as follows: KAGVTQTPRYLIKTRGQQVTLSCSPISGHRSVSWYQQTPGQGLQFLFEYFSETQRNKGNFPGRFSGRQFSNSRSEMNVSTLELGDSALYLCASSSTGTALRNEKLFFGSGTQLSVL.

The chain has TRBV7-9 and TRBJ2-4; the D gene is possibly TRBD2 (6 bases). Per the germline V gene, CDR1 is SEHNR and CDR2 is FQNEAQ (reference sequence). The CDR3 totals 15 residues. Trimming pared 5 bases from V and 8 bases from J, leaving 19 bases between. CDR3: CASSTPRRGTDIQYF. CDR3 nucleotides: TGTGCCAGCAGCACCCCCCGGCGGGGTACGGACATTCAGTACTTC.

V gene TRBV5-1 combines with J gene TRBJ2-2; the D gene is possibly TRBD2 (5 bases). Between the trimmed V and J ends, which lost 5 bases and 0 bases, there was a span of 14 bases. The CDR3 spans 16 residues. Germline V lookup: CDR1 SGHRS, CDR2 YFSETQ. CDR3 sequence reads: CASSYIALTNTGELFF. For the CDR3, the DNA is TGCGCCAGCAGTTATATAGCGCTTACGAACACCGGGGAGCTGTTTTTT.

V and J are TRBV4-2 and TRBJ1-3, with D hard to call. This CDR3 is built from 15 residues. In germline, CDR1 is LGHNA, CDR2 YNFKEQ. Trimming took off 4 bases at V and 4 bases at J, with 14 bases between the two ends. The CDR3 coding sequence is TGTGCCAGCAGCCCTTTGGCAGGTTACGGAAACACCATATATTTT. Its protein product is CASSPLAGYGNTIYF.

Concerning this clone: Germline is not matched at one junction end, which may reflect a read error. The genes are TRBV4-1 and TRBJ2-1, with D unclear. The CDR3 loop spans 13 amino acids. CDR1 and CDR2 from the germline V gene are MGHRA and YSYEKL. CDR3: CASTQGPYNEQFF. In DNA, the CDR3 is TGCGCCAGCACCCAAGGGCCCTACAATGAGCAGTTCTTC.

This clone is a singleton in its sample. The chain links TRBV4-2 to TRBJ1-4; weak D call: TRBD1 (5 bases). Between the trimmed V and J ends, which lost 0 bases and 7 bases, there was a span of 18 bases. The CDR3 loop spans 17 amino acids. CDR1 LGHNA and CDR2 YNFKEQ come from the germline V gene. CDR3 region: CASSQEVSGRVGEKLFF. As DNA, the CDR3 is TGTGCCAGCAGCCAAGAGGTTTCGGGCAGGGTAGGTGAAAAACTGTTTTTT.

This CDR3 is CATESSGANVLTF. The DNA of the CDR3 is TGTGCCACCGAGAGCTCTGGGGCCAACGTCCTGACTTTC. The chain recombines TRBV6-6 with TRBJ2-6; the D is unclear. In germline, CDR1 is MNHNY, CDR2 SVGAGI (reference sequence). This CDR3 is built from 13 residues. The V end was cut by 10 bases, the J end by 0 bases, with 7 bases between.

This chain connects TRBV7-9 to TRBJ2-5; 11 bases are shared with TRBD1. J gave up 5 bases and V 11 bases, and 4 bases lay outside the gene matches. CDR3 length: 12 residues. The germline V gene has CDR1 SEHNR and CDR2 FQNEAQ (reference sequence). This chain's CDR3 is CAGQGAGETQYF. The CDR3 DNA follows: TGTGCCGGACAGGGGGCCGGGGAGACCCAGTACTTC. The whole variable domain, remainder taken from reference TRBV7-9 and TRBJ2-5, is DTGVSQNPRHKITKRGQNVTFRCDPISEHNRLYWYRQTLGQGPEFLTYFQNEAQLEKSRLLSDRFSAERPKGSFSTLEIQRTEQGDSAMYLCAGQGAGETQYFGPGTRLLVL.

This clone showed up just a few times. The chain is built from TRBV6-1 and TRBJ2-1, with 7 bases fitting TRBD2. This CDR3 region has 15 residues. V lost 2 bases and J lost 7; bases outside the gene matches: 8. Germline CDR1 is MNHNS and CDR2 is SASEGT. The CDR3 sequence: CASSEPGVGGNEQFF. The CDR3 DNA is TGTGCCAGCAGTGAACCGGGTGTGGGAGGGAATGAGCAGTTCTTC.

The chain carries TRBV7-3 and TRBJ2-3; D is perhaps TRBD1 (6 bases). V shed 2 bases and J shed 6 bases, with 18 bases lying between them. The CDR3 totals 16 residues. Germline V CDR1 and CDR2: SGHTA, FQGTGA. Written as DNA, the CDR3 is TGTGCCAGCAGCTTAGACAGTGGCCTGGGGGCGGATACGCAGTATTTT. Encoded protein: CASSLDSGLGADTQYF.

This clone occurred once. A much larger clone differs by one base, so this may be a read error. V is TRBV5-5 and J is TRBJ1-1; D gene uncertain. The germline CDR1 and CDR2 sequences are SGHKS and YYEKEE (reference sequence). The CDR3 is 14 residues long. The CDR3 nucleotides are TGCGCCAGCAGCGGACTGACCTCTGGTTCTGAAGCTTTTTTT. Translating it yields CASSGLTSGSEAFF.

As DNA, the CDR3 is TGTGCCAGCAGCTTACTAGCGGCGAGCTCCTACAATGAGCAGTTCTTC. Its protein is CASSLLAASSYNEQFF. The V call is TRBV11-2, the J call TRBJ2-1, with 7 bases lining up with TRBD2. From germline, CDR1 is SGHAT and CDR2 FQNNGV. This CDR3 is 16 amino acids long. The junction had 4 bases not matched to a gene; V was cut back by 2 bases and J by 0 bases.